One T cell receptor beta chain is described in this entry. This record belongs to a study of cytomegalovirus exposure and HLA in healthy donors. PCR used 60 Vbeta primers and 13 Jbeta primers. Produced via immunoSEQ multiplex PCR; TCRdb's table is partial and in-frame only. The sample lists about 130,000 clones, roughly 60% seen once, with 2.4% in the top ten. This CDR3 comprises 15 residues. J lost 7 bases, V lost 3 bases, and 7 bases had no gene match. Per the germline V gene, CDR1 is SGHTA and CDR2 is FQGNSA. The rearrangement uses TRBV7-2 and TRBJ2-4, with TRBD1 matching 9 bases. Sequenced sample: PBMCs. The receptor's source is a woman aged 40 to 50 in good health and CMV-seronegative. CDR3 sequence reads: CASSFSPTGGNIQYF. For the CDR3, the DNA is TGTGCCAGCAGCTTCTCCCCGACAGGGGGTAACATTCAGTACTTC.